The 15 T cell receptor beta chains below were found in one sample sequenced in a study of cytomegalovirus exposure and HLA in healthy donors. This PCR relied on a set of 60 Vbeta primers and 13 Jbeta primers. Repertoires were generated with immunoSEQ multiplex PCR, while TCRdb's copy carries only in-frame clones and drops some. Among 140,000 or so clones listed, roughly 70% were seen once. Specimen: PBMCs. All receptors come from a middle-aged woman in good health and CMV-seronegative.

The chain links TRBV15 to TRBJ2-5; 7 bases map to TRBD2. Germline CDR1 is LNHNV and CDR2 is YYDKDF (reference sequence). The trim removed 3 bases at V and 1 base at J, leaving 8 bases unmatched. This CDR3 contains 16 residues. The CDR3 is CATSSLGGRVQETQYF. The CDR3 bases are TGTGCCACCAGCAGCTTGGGAGGGAGGGTCCAAGAGACCCAGTACTTC.

The rearrangement links TRBV7-9 to TRBJ1-2; a weak D match, TRBD1 (6 bases). The CDR3 is 12 residues long. Germline V gives CDR1 SEHNR, CDR2 FQNEAQ (reference sequence). V was clipped by 3 bases and J by 7 bases, with 9 bases between them. The CDR3 spells CASSLGGAGYTF. The DNA for the CDR3 is TGTGCCAGCAGCTTGGGGGGGGCTGGCTACACCTTC.

This sequence joins TRBV5-1 and TRBJ2-7, with 7 bases matching TRBD1. V dropped 4 bases and J dropped 1; count of bases not matched to a gene: 14. CDR1 and CDR2 from the germline V gene are SGHRS and YFSETQ. The CDR3 has 17 residues. As DNA, the CDR3 is TGCGCCAGCAGCCCCCTTCCAGCCGGGACAGCGTCCTACGAGCAGTACTTC. This codes for CASSPLPAGTASYEQYF.

Worth noting for this clone: Other nucleotide sequences in the sample specify the same CDR3. In DNA form, the CDR3 reads TGCGCCAGCAGCTCAGGACAGGGTGATGGCTACACCTTC. Translation: CASSSGQGDGYTF. This chain joins TRBV5-1 and TRBJ1-2; 8 bases align to TRBD1. The V gene's germline CDR1 is SGHRS and CDR2 YFSETQ. The trim removed 3 bases at V and 6 bases at J, leaving 4 bases unmatched. This CDR3 has 13 residues.

The V call is TRBV28, the J call TRBJ2-6; perhaps TRBD2 as D (5 bases). The germline V gene has CDR1 MDHEN and CDR2 SYDVKM. CDR3 length: 15 residues. V was shortened by 6 bases and J by 1 base, with 10 bases between the two germline ends. CDR3 sequence (DNA): TGTGCCAGCAGCGCCTCGGGATCTGGGGCCAACGTCCTGACTTTC. Its protein is CASSASGSGANVLTF.

The chain carries TRBV15 and TRBJ1-6, with D unclear. The V end was cut by 1 base, the J end by 7 bases, with 11 bases between. The CDR3 sequence is 15 residues long. CDR1 and CDR2 (germline): LNHNV, YYDKDF (reference sequence). The CDR3 region has the DNA TGTGCCACCAGCAGAGCCCCAGAGGGCAATTCACCCCTCCACTTT. Its protein product is CATSRAPEGNSPLHF. The variable domain in full, with the rest retrieved from reference TRBV15 and TRBJ1-6, is DAMVIQNPRYQVTQFGKPVTLSCSQTLNHNVMYWYQQKSSQAPKLLFHYYDKDFNNEADTPDNFQSRRPNTSFCFLDIRSPGLGDTAMYLCATSRAPEGNSPLHFGNGTRLTVT.

The chain employs TRBV7-8 and TRBJ1-1; 7 bases line up with TRBD1. The CDR3 sequence is 15 residues long. Per germline, CDR1 SGHVS and CDR2 FQNEAQ. J was trimmed by 0 bases and V by 7 bases; bases with no gene match: 8. The CDR3 nucleotides are TGTGCCAGCATATTGGAGGGGGCTTTGAACACTGAAGCTTTCTTT. It is translated as CASILEGALNTEAFF.

With respect to this clone: Likely a read error: the CDR3 ends without its conserved phenylalanine or tryptophan. The chain joins TRBV6-1 to TRBJ1-1; D remains ambiguous. The V end lost 4 bases, the J end lost 2 bases, and 8 bases lay between the germline ends. Germline V gene sequence: CDR1 MNHNS, CDR2 SASEGT. CDR3 length: 13 residues. DNA for the CDR3: TGTGCCAGCAGTGTGGGCAGTAACACTGAAGCTTTCCTT. This sequence encodes CASSVGSNTEAFL.

This chain's CDR3 is CASSRTGLAGANVLTF. The CDR3 nucleotides read TGTGCCAGTTCGAGAACAGGGTTAGCTGGGGCCAACGTCCTGACTTTC. The chain couples TRBV19 to TRBJ2-6; the D gene is possibly TRBD1 (6 bases). Germline V lookup: CDR1 LNHDA, CDR2 SQIVND (reference sequence). V dropped 8 bases and J dropped 2 bases, with 16 bases sitting between them. The CDR3 covers 16 residues. Complete variable domain (other parts from reference TRBV19 and TRBJ2-6): DGGITQSPKYLFRKEGQNVTLSCEQNLNHDAMYWYRQDPGQGLRLIYYSQIVNDFQKGDIAEGYSVSREKKESFPLTVTSAQKNPTAFYLCASSRTGLAGANVLTFGAGSRLTVL.

The chain couples TRBV6-1 to TRBJ1-2; D might be TRBD1 (5 bases). CDR3 length equals 18 residues. Per germline, CDR1 MNHNS and CDR2 SASEGT. Trimming cost V 4 bases and J 0 bases, with 21 bases left between them. CDR3 sequence reads: CASSAPKGRATANYGYTF. The CDR3 DNA follows: TGTGCCAGCAGTGCGCCTAAGGGCAGGGCGACTGCTAACTATGGCTACACCTTC.

The J gene is TRBJ2-2, the V gene TRBV5-8; possibly TRBD2 for D (6 bases). CDR3 length equals 15 residues. Trimming cost V 3 bases and J 5 bases, with 14 bases left between them. Germline V lookup: CDR1 SGHTS, CDR2 YDEGEE. In nucleotides, the CDR3 is TGTGCCAGCAGCTCGGGGGACCGCGGGACCGGGGAGCTGTTTTTT. Protein sequence: CASSSGDRGTGELFF.

In its sample, this clone was seen once. V is TRBV4-1 and J is TRBJ2-7; a weak D match, TRBD2 (7 bases). Germline V gene sequence: CDR1 MGHRA, CDR2 YSYEKL. The V gene lost 1 base and the J gene lost 2 bases, with 12 bases spanning the gap. The CDR3 has 15 residues. The CDR3 loop reads CASSQARGGTYEQYF. CDR3 nucleotide sequence: TGCGCCAGCAGCCAAGCAAGGGGGGGGACCTACGAGCAGTACTTC.

This chain uses TRBV19 with TRBJ1-4, with D hard to call. The V and J ends lost 4 bases and 0 bases respectively, with 9 bases between them. There are 15 residues in the CDR3. Germline assignment: CDR1 LNHDA and CDR2 SQIVND (reference sequence). The DNA of the CDR3 is TGTGCCAGTAGTAACAGACGTGCAACTAATGAAAAACTGTTTTTT. Translated: CASSNRRATNEKLFF.

This rearrangement joins TRBV30 to TRBJ1-5; D remains unclear. Per germline, CDR1 GTSNPN and CDR2 SVGIG (reference sequence). The germline V and J ends were trimmed by 3 bases and 0 bases, with 9 bases remaining between them. The CDR3 covers 14 residues. CDR3 bases: TGTGCCTGGAGCGCCGGGAGTAGCAATCAGCCCCAGCATTTT. It translates to CAWSAGSSNQPQHF.

Comment on this clone: Compared with germline, one end of the junction differs, possibly owing to a read error. The chain is built from TRBV7-9 and TRBJ1-2; D perhaps matches TRBD1 (6 bases). Per germline, CDR1 SEHNR and CDR2 FQNEAQ (reference sequence). The CDR3 extends over 16 amino acids. The CDR3 sequence: CSSSLLFAGGPYGYTF. CDR3 DNA: TGTTCCAGCAGCTTACTATTTGCGGGGGGGCCCTATGGCTACACCTTC. Filled out from reference TRBV7-9 and TRBJ1-2, the complete variable domain reads DTGVSQNPRHKITKRGQNVTFRCDPISEHNRLYWYRQTLGQGPEFLTYFQNEAQLEKSRLLSDRFSAERPKGSFSTLEIQRTEQGDSAMYLCSSSLLFAGGPYGYTFGSGTRLTVV.